This T cell receptor (beta chain) was captured in a study of cytomegalovirus exposure and HLA in healthy donors. Study as a whole: Earlier results showed approximately 110 million unique TCR beta sequences derived from approximately 170 million T cells. Broader study findings: It was reported that TCR beta sequences correctly inferred the HLA-A and HLA-B alleles for most subjects. There were about 160 TCR beta chains listed as cytomegalovirus-associated.

Concerning this clone itself: Antigen specificity is unknown.

Amplification used 60 Vbeta primers and 13 Jbeta primers. Data came from immunoSEQ multiplex PCR; TCRdb stores just in-frame clones and leaves some out. The sample lists over 120,000 clones, over 75% seen once, with under 3.5% in the top ten. Germline loops: CDR1 SGHTS, CDR2 YDEGEE. The germline V and J ends were trimmed by 10 bases and 0 bases, with 18 bases remaining between them. The CDR3 loop spans 15 amino acids. Sample: PBMCs. The chain joins TRBV5-8 to TRBJ2-3; maybe TRBD1 (6 bases). The sequence was obtained from a woman aged 25 to 39 in good health and CMV-seronegative. The CDR3 region has the DNA TGTGCCTCAAAGCTCGGACAGCCTAGCACAGATACGCAGTATTTT. It is translated as CASKLGQPSTDTQYF.